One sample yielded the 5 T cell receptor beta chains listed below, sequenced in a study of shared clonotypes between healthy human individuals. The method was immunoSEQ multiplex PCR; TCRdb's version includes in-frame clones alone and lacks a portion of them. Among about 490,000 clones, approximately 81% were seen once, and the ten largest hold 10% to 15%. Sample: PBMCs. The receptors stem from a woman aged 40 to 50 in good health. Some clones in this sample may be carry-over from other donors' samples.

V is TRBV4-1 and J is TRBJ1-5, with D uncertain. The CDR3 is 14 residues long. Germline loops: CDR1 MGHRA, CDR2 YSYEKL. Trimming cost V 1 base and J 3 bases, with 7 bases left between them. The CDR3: CASSQGGLNQPQHF. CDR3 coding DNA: TGCGCCAGCAGCCAAGGCGGGCTCAATCAGCCCCAGCATTTT.

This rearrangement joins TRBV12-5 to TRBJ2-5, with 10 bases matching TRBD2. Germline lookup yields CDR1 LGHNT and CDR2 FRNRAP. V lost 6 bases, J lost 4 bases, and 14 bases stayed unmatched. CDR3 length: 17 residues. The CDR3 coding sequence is TGTGCTAGTGGCTCTCCCGGGGCTAGCGGGAGTGGAGAGACCCAGTACTTC. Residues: CASGSPGASGSGETQYF.

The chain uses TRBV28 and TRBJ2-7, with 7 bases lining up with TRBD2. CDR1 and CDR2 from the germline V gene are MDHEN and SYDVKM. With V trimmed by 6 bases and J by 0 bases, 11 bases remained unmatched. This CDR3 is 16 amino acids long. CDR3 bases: TGTGCCAGCAGCCTCCGCGCTAGCGGCTTCTCCTACGAGCAGTACTTC. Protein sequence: CASSLRASGFSYEQYF. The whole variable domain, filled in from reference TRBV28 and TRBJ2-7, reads DVKVTQSSRYLVKRTGEKVFLECVQDMDHENMFWYRQDPGLGLRLIYFSYDVKMKEKGDIPEGYSVSREKKERFSLILESASTNQTSMYLCASSLRASGFSYEQYFGPGTRLTVT.

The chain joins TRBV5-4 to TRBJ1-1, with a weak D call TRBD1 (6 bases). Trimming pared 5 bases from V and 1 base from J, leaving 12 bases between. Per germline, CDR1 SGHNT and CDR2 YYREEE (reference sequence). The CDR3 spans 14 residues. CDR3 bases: TGTGCCAGCAGTCGGACAGTTGAGAACACTGAAGCTTTCTTT. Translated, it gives CASSRTVENTEAFF.

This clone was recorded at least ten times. The CDR3 DNA reads as TGTGCCAGCTCACCTCGGGAAGCCATGAACACTGAAGCTTTCTTT. Protein product: CASSPREAMNTEAFF. The chain links TRBV18 to TRBJ1-1; the D is unclear. The CDR3 covers 15 residues. Germline CDR1 reads KGHSH; CDR2 reads LQKENI. Trimming pared 3 bases from V and 0 bases from J, leaving 11 bases between.